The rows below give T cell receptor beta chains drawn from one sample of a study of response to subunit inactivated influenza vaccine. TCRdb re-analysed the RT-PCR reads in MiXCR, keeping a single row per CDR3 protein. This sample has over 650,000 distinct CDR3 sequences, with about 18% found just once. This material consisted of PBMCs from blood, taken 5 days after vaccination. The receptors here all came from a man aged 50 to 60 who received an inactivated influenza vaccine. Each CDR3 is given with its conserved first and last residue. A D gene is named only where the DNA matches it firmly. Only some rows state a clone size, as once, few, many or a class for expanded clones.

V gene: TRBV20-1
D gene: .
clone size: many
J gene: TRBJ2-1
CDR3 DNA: TGCAGTGCTAGAGATCGGGACCGTTACAATGAGCAGTTCTTC
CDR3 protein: CSARDRDRYNEQFF

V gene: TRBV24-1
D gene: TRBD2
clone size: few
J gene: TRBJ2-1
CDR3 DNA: TGTGCCACCAGTGACCCTCTAGCGGGGGGCCCCTACAATGAGCAGTTCTTC
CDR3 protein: CATSDPLAGGPYNEQFF

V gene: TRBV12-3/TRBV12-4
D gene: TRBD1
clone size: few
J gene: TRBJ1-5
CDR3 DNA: TGTGCCAGCAGGCATACCGTGGGACAGCCTAATCAGCCCCAGCATTTT
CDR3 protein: CASRHTVGQPNQPQHF

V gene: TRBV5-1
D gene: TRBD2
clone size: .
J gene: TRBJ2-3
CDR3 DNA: TGCGCCAGCAGCTCGAACGGGAGGTTCTCAGATACGCAGTATTTT
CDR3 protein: CASSSNGRFSDTQYF

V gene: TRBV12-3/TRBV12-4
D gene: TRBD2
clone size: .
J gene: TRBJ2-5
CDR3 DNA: TGTGCCAGCACTCGACTAGCGGGGGGGCTCTGGGAGACCCAGTACTTC
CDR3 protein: CASTRLAGGLWETQYF

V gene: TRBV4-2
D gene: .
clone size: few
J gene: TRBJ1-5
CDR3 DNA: TGTGCCAGCAGCCATGCAGGGTTGAGCAATCAGCCCCAGCATTTT
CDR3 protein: CASSHAGLSNQPQHF

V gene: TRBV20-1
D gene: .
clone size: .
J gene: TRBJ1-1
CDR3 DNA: TGCAGTGCTAGCGGGACAAATATCGGAGGAGGCACTGAAGCTTTCTTT
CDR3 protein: CSASGTNIGGGTEAFF

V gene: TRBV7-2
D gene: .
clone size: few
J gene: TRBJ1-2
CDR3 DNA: TGTGCCAGCAGCTTAGCATACAGGGCTGGCTACACCTTC
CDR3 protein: CASSLAYRAGYTF

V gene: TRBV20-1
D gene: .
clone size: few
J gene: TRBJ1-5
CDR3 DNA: TGCAGTGCTAGAGGAAGCGGGAATCAGCCCCAGCATTTT
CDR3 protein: CSARGSGNQPQHF

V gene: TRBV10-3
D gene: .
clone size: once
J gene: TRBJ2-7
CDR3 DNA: TGTGCCATCAGTGATGGTGTTACCTACGAGCAGTACTTC
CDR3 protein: CAISDGVTYEQYF

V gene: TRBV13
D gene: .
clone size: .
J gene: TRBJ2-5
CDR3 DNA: TGTGCCAGCAGCCCTCCCGACAGACAAGAGACCCAGTACTTC
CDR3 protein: CASSPPDRQETQYF

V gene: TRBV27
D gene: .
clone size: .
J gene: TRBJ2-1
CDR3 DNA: TGTGCCAGCAGAAACTCACGGGGGCTAACGGATAATGAGCAGTTCTTC
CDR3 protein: CASRNSRGLTDNEQFF

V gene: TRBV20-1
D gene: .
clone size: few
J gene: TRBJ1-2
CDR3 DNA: TGCAGTGCTAGGGACTACTATGGCTACACCTTC
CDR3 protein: CSARDYYGYTF

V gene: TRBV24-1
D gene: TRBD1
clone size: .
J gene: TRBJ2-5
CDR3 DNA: TGTGCCACCAGTAGCGCGGGACAGGGTCGGGGAGAGACCCAGTACTTC
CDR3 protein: CATSSAGQGRGETQYF

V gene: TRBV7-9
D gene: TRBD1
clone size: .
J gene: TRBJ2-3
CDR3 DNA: TGTGCCAGCAGGATGACAGGGGTTGCAGATACGCAGTATTTT
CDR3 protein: CASRMTGVADTQYF

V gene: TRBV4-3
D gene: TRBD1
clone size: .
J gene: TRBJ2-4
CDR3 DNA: TGCGCCAGCAGCCAAGATGGGACAGGGGTGGCCAAAAACATTCAGTACTTC
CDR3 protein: CASSQDGTGVAKNIQYF

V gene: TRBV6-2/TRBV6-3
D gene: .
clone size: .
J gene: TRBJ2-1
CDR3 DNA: TGTGCCAGCAGCCGTTCCCGGGGGTACAATGAGCAGTTCTTC
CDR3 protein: CASSRSRGYNEQFF

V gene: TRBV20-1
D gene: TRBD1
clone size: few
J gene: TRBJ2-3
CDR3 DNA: TGCAGTGCTGGTGACAGGGCCGGCACAGATACGCAGTATTTT
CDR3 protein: CSAGDRAGTDTQYF

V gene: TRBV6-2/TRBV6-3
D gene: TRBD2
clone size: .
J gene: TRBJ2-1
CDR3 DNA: TGTGCCAGCAGTAAAATACCGGGACTAGCGGGAGACAATGAGCAGTTCTTC
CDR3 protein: CASSKIPGLAGDNEQFF

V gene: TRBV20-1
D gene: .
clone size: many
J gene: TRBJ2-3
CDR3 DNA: TGCAGTGCTAGAGATCTTCGAACCTCAGGAGATACGCAGTATTTT
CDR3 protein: CSARDLRTSGDTQYF

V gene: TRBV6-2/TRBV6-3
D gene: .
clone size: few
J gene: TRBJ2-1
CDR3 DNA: TGTGCCAGCAGTTACGGGGAGTTCTCCTACAATGAGCAGTTCTTC
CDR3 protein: CASSYGEFSYNEQFF

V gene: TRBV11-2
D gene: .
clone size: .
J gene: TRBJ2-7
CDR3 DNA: TGTGCCAGCAGCTTAGAAGCGGCTAGCTCCTACGAGCAGTACTTC
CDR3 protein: CASSLEAASSYEQYF

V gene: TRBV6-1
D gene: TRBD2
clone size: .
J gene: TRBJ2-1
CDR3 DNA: TGTGCCAGCATACGGTCTAGCGGGAGCCGAAATGAGCAGTTCTTC
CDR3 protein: CASIRSSGSRNEQFF

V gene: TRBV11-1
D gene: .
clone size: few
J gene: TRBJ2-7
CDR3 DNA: TGTGCCAGCCGCCTATTACAGGGAGCAGGCGAGCAGTACTTC
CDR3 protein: CASRLLQGAGEQYF

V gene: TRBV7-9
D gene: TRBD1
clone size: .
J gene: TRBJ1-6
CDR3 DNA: TGTGCCAGCAGCCGGGCAGGGGGCGCATTCAATTCACCCCTCCACTTT
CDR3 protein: CASSRAGGAFNSPLHF

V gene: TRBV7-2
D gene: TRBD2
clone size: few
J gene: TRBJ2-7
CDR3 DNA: TGTGCCAGCAGCGGAGGACTAGCGGGAAACGAGCAGTACTTC
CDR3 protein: CASSGGLAGNEQYF

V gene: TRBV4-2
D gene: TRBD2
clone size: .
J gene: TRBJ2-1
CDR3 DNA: TGTGCCAGCAGCCAAGGGGTTCTGACTAGCGGAAGGGATGAGCAGTTCTTC
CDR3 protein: CASSQGVLTSGRDEQFF

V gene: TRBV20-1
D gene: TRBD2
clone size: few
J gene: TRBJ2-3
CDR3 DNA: TGCAGTGCTAGAGCGACTAGCGGTACTAGCACAGATACGCAGTATTTT
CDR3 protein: CSARATSGTSTDTQYF

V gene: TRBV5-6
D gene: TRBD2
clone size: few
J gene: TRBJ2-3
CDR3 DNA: TGTGCCAGCAGCTTGTTCGGGACTAGTCGCACAGATACGCAGTATTTT
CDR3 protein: CASSLFGTSRTDTQYF

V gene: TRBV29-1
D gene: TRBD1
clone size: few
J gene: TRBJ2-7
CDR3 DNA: TGCAGCGTTCAATCAAGTGGGGCAGGGGGCCGCTACGAGCAGTACTTC
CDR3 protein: CSVQSSGAGGRYEQYF

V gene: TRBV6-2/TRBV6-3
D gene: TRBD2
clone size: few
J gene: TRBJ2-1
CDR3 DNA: TGTGCCAGCAGTTACGGCGGGGTTAGCGGGGGCAGCTCCTACAATGAGCAGTTCTTC
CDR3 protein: CASSYGGVSGGSSYNEQFF

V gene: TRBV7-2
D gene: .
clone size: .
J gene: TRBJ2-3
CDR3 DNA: TGTGCCAGCAGCTCTACAGGGTATAGCACAGATACGCAGTATTTT
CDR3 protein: CASSSTGYSTDTQYF

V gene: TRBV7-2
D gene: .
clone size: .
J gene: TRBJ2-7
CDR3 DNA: TGTGCCAGCAGCTTCTATTACACCCGGACTGACGAGCAGTACTTC
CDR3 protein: CASSFYYTRTDEQYF

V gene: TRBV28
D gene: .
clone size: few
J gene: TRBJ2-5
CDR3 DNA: TGTGCCAGCAGTTTTCCCCGACAGCTACAAGAGACCCAGTACTTC
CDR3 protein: CASSFPRQLQETQYF

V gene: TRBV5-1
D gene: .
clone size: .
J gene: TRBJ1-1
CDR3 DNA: TGCGCCAGCAGCTTGGGGGGACGCCAGAAGAACACTGAAGCTTTCTTT
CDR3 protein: CASSLGGRQKNTEAFF

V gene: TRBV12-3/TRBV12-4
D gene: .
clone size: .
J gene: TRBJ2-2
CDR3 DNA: TGTGCCAGCGGCCCCGCGGCCCCCGGGGAGCTGTTTTTT
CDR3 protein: CASGPAAPGELFF

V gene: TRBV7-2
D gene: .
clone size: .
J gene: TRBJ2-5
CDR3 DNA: TGTGCCAGCAGCTTCGCCTACCGAGAGACCCAGTACTTC
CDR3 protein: CASSFAYRETQYF

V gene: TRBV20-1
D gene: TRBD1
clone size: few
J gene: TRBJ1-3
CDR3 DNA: TGCAGTGCTAGAGAAGGACAGGGATCCGGAAACACCATATATTTT
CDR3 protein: CSAREGQGSGNTIYF

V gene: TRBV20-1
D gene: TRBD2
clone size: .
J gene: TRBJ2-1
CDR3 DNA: TGCAGTGCAAGACCGGGACTAGCGGGAATAGTAAATGAGCAGTTCTTC
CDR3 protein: CSARPGLAGIVNEQFF

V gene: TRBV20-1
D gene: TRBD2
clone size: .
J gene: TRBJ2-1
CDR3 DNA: TGCAGTGCTAGAATGTCTAGCGGGGGCCAATACTCCTACAATGAGCAGTTCTTC
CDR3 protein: CSARMSSGGQYSYNEQFF

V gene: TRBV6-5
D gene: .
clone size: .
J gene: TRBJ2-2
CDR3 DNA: TGTGCCAGCAGTTACTCGAGGGCCGGGGAGGGGGAGCTGTTTTTT
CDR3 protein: CASSYSRAGEGELFF

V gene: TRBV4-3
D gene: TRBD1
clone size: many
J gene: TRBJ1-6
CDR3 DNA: TGCGCCAGCAGCCCAGCCGGGACAGGGACTTCACCCCTCCACTTT
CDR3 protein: CASSPAGTGTSPLHF

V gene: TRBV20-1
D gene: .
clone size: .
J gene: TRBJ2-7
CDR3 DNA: TGCAGTGCTCACCGGGACGGTCGCTACGAGCAGTACTTC
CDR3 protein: CSAHRDGRYEQYF

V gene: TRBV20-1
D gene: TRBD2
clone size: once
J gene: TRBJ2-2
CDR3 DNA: TGCAGTGCTCGGACTAGCGGGGAGTGGGGGGAGCTGTTTTTT
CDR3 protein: CSARTSGEWGELFF

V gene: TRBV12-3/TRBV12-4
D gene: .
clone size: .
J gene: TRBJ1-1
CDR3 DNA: TGTGCCAGCAGTTTCTTTGGGGGGCGCGGTGAAGCTTTCTTT
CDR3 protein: CASSFFGGRGEAFF

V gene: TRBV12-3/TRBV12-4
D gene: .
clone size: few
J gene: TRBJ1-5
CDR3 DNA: TGTGCCAGCAATTTGGGGAGGGGCCAGCCCCAGCATTTT
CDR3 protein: CASNLGRGQPQHF

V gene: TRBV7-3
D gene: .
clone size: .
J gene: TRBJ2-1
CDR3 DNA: TGTGCCAGCAGCTCAAGAGCAGGGCTTCAATTCGATGAGCAGTTCTTC
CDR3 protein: CASSSRAGLQFDEQFF

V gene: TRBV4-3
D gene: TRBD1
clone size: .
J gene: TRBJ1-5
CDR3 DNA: TGCGCCAGCAGCCAAGATTTGGACAGGCCGCTGCATTTT
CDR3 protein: CASSQDLDRPLHF

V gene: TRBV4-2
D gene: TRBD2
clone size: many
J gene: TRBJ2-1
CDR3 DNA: TGTGCCAGCAGCCAGTTAAGTGCTAGCGGGGGGAGTGAGCAGTTCTTC
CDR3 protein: CASSQLSASGGSEQFF

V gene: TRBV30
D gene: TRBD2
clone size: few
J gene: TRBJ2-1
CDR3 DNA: TGTGCCTGGAGTGTACGGTCTAGCGGACGCTACAATGAGCAGTTCTTC
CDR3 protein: CAWSVRSSGRYNEQFF

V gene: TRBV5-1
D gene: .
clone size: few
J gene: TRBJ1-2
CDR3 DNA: TGCGCCAGCAGCTTGGAAGCAGGTGCTCCTCCATATGGCTACACCTTC
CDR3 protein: CASSLEAGAPPYGYTF

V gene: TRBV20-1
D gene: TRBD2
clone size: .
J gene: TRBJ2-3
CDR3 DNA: TGCAGTGCCCTACTAGCGTTAAGCACAGATACGCAGTATTTT
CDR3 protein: CSALLALSTDTQYF

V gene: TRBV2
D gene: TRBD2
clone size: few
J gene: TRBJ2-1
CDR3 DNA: TGTGCCAGCAGTGAAGGCGGGGGGGCCTACAATGAGCAGTTCTTC
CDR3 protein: CASSEGGGAYNEQFF

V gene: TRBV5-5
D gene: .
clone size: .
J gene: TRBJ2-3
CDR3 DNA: TGTGCCAGCATCGGCGGGTCAGATACGCAGTATTTT
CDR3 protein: CASIGGSDTQYF